Described below is a single T cell receptor beta chain sequence and its context. Antigen unknown. The V gene's germline CDR1 is SEHNR and CDR2 FQNEAQ (reference sequence). The CDR3 is 15 residues long. The V and J ends lost 1 base and 6 bases, in that order; junction bases with no gene match: 7. This table comes from immunoSEQ multiplex PCR, and its TCRdb copy is limited to in-frame clones, with some not included. The sample carries about 75,000 clones, about 80% recorded once. The data were obtained in a study of CD4 T cell repertoires in COVID-19. These memory T cells were uncultured and sequenced directly after ex vivo isolation. Study-wide points: Two or all three memory subsets shared several highly expanded SARS-CoV-2-reactive clonotypes.

The input for sequencing was CD4+ T cells from peripheral blood, taken after recovery from COVID-19. The chain joins TRBV7-9 to TRBJ2-3; 7 bases are shared with TRBD2. The source of this sequence is a human donor who had COVID-19. In DNA form, the CDR3 reads TGTGCCAGCAGCTTAGTGTCTAGCGGAGGGGATACGCAGTATTTT. As protein: CASSLVSSGGDTQYF. The entire variable domain, with the rest obtained from reference TRBV7-9 and TRBJ2-3, is as follows: DTGVSQNPRHKITKRGQNVTFRCDPISEHNRLYWYRQTLGQGPEFLTYFQNEAQLEKSRLLSDRFSAERPKGSFSTLEIQRTEQGDSAMYLCASSLVSSGGDTQYFGPGTRLTVL.